This TCR beta chain was obtained from a study of neurological immune-mediated disorders. There are many counts of this clonotype. Its antigen is unknown. Study findings and constraints: Falling below healthy controls, multiple sclerosis showed the least TCR clonal expansion, while HTLV-1-associated myelopathy showed the most.

Unsorted libraries came from 2 million PBMCs stored at -80 °C. Germline CDR1 SGHTA, CDR2 FQGNSA. Trimming shortened V by 4 bases and J by 9 bases, and 10 bases separated the two germline ends. This CDR3 has 12 residues. Template-switch 5'RACE cDNA synthesis added a 10-nucleotide unique molecular identifier. Over 180 million TCR-beta sequences (from 15-18 subjects) were yielded by each sequencing run. TCRdb re-called the 5' RACE reads with MiXCR, one entry per CDR3 protein. Here the sample spans about 30,000 distinct CDR3 sequences, around 15% being singletons. The sequencing input was PBMCs. The J gene is TRBJ1-5, the V gene TRBV7-2; no reliable D call. The receptor's source is a man aged 70 or older in good health. The CDR3 DNA follows: TGTGCCAGCAGCTCCTACATTGGGCCCCAGCATTTT. Translating it yields CASSSYIGPQHF.